This T cell receptor beta chain comes out of a study of cytomegalovirus exposure and HLA in healthy donors. Regarding the study as a whole: Reports showed the classifier diagnosing cytomegalovirus status with high specificity and sensitivity. For most TCR sequences rarity was the rule, although some public TCRs occurred in many donors.

This table comes from immunoSEQ multiplex PCR, and its TCRdb copy is limited to in-frame clones, with some not included. The sample has about 97,000 clones; 85% to 95% are singletons. As for this clone: As yet, its antigen is unknown.

The CDR3 has 15 residues. Per the germline V gene, CDR1 is SNHLY and CDR2 is FYNNEI. V dropped 6 bases and J dropped 0; count of bases not matched to a gene: 4. This chain connects TRBV2 to TRBJ2-5; 10 bases are shared with TRBD1. Sequenced sample: PBMCs. This TCR came from a woman under 30 in good health and CMV-seronegative. CDR3 in amino acids: CASRRGQGYQETQYF. The CDR3 nucleotides are TGTGCCAGCAGAAGGGGACAGGGGTACCAAGAGACCCAGTACTTC.